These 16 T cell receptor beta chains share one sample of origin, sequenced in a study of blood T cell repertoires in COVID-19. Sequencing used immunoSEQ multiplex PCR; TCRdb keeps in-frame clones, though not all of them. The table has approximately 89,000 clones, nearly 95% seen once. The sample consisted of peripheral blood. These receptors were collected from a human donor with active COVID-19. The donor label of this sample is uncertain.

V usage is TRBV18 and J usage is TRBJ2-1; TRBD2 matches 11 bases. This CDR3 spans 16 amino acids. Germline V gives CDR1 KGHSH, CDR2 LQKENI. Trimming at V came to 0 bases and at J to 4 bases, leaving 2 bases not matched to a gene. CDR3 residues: CASSPPLAGGYNEQFF. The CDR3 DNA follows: TGTGCCAGCTCACCACCGCTAGCGGGAGGTTACAATGAGCAGTTCTTC.

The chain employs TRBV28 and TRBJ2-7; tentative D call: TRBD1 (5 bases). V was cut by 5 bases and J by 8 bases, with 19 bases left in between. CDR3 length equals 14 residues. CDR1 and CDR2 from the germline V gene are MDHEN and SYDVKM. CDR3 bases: TGTGCCAGCAGTCTACAGGTCCCTGGGGCCAAGCAGTACTTC. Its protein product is CASSLQVPGAKQYF.

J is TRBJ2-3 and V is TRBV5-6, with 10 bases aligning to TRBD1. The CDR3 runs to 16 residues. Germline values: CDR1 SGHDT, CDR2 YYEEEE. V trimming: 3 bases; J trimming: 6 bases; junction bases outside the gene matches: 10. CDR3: CASSWGQGTIADTQYF. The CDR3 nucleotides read TGTGCCAGCAGCTGGGGACAGGGGACCATTGCTGATACGCAGTATTTT.

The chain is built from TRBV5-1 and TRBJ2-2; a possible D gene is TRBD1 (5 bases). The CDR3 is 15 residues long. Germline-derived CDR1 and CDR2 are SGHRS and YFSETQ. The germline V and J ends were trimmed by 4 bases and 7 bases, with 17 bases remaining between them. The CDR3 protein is CASSPTEKLSGELFF. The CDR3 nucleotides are TGCGCCAGCAGCCCGACAGAAAAGCTTAGCGGGGAGCTGTTTTTT.

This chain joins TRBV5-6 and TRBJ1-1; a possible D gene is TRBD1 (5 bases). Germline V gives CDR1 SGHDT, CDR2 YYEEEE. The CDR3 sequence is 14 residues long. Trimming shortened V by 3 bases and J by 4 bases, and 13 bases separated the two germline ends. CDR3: CASSYGLGGTEAFF. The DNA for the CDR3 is TGTGCCAGCAGCTACGGACTCGGGGGCACTGAAGCTTTCTTT.

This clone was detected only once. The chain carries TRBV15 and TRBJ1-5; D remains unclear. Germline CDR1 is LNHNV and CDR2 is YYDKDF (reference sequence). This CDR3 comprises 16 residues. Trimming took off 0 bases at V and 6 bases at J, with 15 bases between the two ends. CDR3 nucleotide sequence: TGTGCCACCAGCAGAGATGTTCGGGGTGTTGGTCAGCCCCAGCATTTT. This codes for CATSRDVRGVGQPQHF.

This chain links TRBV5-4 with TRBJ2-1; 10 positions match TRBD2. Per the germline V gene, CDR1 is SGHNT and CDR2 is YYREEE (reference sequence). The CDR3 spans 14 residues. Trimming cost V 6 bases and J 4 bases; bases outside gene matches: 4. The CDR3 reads CASTELAGYNEQFF. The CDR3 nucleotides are TGTGCCAGCACCGAACTAGCGGGGTACAATGAGCAGTTCTTC. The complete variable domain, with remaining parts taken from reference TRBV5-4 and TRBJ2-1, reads ETGVTQSPTHLIKTRGQQVTLRCSSQSGHNTVSWYQQALGQGPQFIFQYYREEENGRGNFPPRFSGLQFPNYSSELNVNALELDDSALYLCASTELAGYNEQFFGPGTRLTVL.

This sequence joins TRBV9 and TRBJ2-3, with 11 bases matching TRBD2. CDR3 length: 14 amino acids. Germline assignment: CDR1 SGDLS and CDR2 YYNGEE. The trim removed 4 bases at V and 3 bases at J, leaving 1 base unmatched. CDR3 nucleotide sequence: TGTGCCAGCAGCATAGCGGGAGGGACAGATACGCAGTATTTT. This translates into CASSIAGGTDTQYF.

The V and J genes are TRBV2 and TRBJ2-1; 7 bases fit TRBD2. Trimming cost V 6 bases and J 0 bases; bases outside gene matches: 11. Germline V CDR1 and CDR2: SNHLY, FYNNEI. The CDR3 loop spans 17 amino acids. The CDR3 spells CASSPLLARSSYNEQFF. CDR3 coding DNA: TGTGCCAGCAGCCCCTTACTAGCGAGAAGCTCCTACAATGAGCAGTTCTTC.

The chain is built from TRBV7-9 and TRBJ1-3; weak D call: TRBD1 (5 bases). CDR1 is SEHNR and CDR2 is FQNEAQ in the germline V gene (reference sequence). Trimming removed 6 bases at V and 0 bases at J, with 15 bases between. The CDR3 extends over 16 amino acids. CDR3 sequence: CASSKFKTDSGNTIYF. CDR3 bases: TGTGCCAGCAGTAAGTTCAAGACAGACTCTGGAAACACCATATATTTT.

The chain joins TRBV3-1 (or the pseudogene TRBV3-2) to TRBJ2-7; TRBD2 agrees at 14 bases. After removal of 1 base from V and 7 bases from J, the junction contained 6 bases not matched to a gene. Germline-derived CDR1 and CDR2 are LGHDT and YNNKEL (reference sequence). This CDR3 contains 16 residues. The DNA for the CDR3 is TGTGCCAGCAGCCAAGCCGGGACTAGCGGGAGCGGAGAGCAGTACTTC. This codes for CASSQAGTSGSGEQYF.

CDR3: CASSLAGGNTGELFF. The CDR3 coding sequence is TGTGCCAGCAGCTTAGCGGGGGGAAACACCGGGGAGCTGTTTTTT. The V gene is TRBV7-2, the J gene TRBJ2-2, with D possibly matching TRBD2 (6 bases). CDR3 size: 15 residues. CDR1 is SGHTA, CDR2 FQGNSA, per germline. Trimming pared 0 bases from V and 2 bases from J, leaving 7 bases between.

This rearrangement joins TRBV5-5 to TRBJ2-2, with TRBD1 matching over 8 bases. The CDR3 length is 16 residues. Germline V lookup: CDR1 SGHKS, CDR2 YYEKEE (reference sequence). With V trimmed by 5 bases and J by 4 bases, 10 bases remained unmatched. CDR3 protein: CASSRTGTGPTGELFF. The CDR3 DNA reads TGTGCCAGCAGTCGTACCGGGACAGGTCCCACCGGGGAGCTGTTTTTT.

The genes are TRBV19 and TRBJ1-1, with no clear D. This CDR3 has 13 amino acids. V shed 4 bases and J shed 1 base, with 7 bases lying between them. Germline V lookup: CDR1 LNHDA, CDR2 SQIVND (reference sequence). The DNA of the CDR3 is TGTGCCAGTAGTACCCAGGCGAACACTGAAGCTTTCTTT. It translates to CASSTQANTEAFF.

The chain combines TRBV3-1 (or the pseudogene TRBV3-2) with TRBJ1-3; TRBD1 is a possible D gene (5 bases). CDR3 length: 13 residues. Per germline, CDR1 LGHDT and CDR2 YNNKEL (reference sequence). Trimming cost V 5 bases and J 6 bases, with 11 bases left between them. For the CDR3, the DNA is TGTGCCAGCAGCAAAAGGGGTTCAAACACCATATATTTT. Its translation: CASSKRGSNTIYF.

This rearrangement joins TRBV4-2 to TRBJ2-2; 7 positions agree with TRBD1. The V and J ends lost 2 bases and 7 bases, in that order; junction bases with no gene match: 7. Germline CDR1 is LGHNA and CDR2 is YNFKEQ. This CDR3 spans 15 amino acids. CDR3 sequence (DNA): TGTGCCAGCAGCCAAACGGACAGGCACAGCGGGGAGCTGTTTTTT. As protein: CASSQTDRHSGELFF.